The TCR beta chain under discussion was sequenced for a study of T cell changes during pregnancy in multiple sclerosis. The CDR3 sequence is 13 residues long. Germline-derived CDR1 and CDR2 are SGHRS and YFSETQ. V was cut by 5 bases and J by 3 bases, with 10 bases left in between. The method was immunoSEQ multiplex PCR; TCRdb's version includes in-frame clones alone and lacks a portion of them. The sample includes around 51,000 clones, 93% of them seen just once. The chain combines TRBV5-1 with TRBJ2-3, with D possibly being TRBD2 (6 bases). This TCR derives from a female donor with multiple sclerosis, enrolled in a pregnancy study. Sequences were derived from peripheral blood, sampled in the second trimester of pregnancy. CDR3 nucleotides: TGCGCCAGCAGAGGGGACTTTACAGATACGCAGTATTTT. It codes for CASRGDFTDTQYF.